This entry lists 6 T cell receptor beta chains sequenced from one sample in a study of shared clonotypes between healthy human individuals. The protocol was immunoSEQ multiplex PCR, while the TCRdb copy is restricted to in-frame clones and leaves out a portion. The table records millions of clones, around nine tenths of them present only once. Sequenced material: naive CD4+ T cells sorted from blood. Subset given: CD45RA+ positively selected. The receptors here all came from a man between 18 and 29 years old in good health.

V gene TRBV7-9 combines with J gene TRBJ1-4; 8 positions match TRBD1. Unmatched junction bases numbered 11, after V lost 2 bases and J lost 0 bases. The CDR3 length is 19 residues. Per the germline V gene, CDR1 is SEHNR and CDR2 is FQNEAQ (reference sequence). CDR3 in amino acids: CASSLTRVDRGATNEKLFF. CDR3 nucleotides: TGTGCCAGCAGCTTAACCCGGGTAGACAGGGGAGCAACTAATGAAAAACTGTTTTTT.

The V and J genes are TRBV5-1 and TRBJ1-1; 7 positions agree with TRBD1. Trimming at V came to 0 bases and at J to 7 bases, leaving 9 bases not matched to a gene. There are 15 residues in the CDR3. CDR1 and CDR2 (germline): SGHRS, YFSETQ. The CDR3 region has the DNA TGCGCCAGCAGCTTGGCCGGGCAGGGGGTGGATGAAGCTTTCTTT. This encodes CASSLAGQGVDEAFF.

This clone was counted only a few times. This chain joins TRBV7-2 and TRBJ1-1; D uncertain. V lost 1 base, J lost 0 bases, and 9 bases lay in between. CDR1 and CDR2 from the germline V gene are SGHTA and FQGNSA. The CDR3 totals 15 residues. The CDR3 is CASSLVASVNTEAFF. In DNA form, the CDR3 reads TGTGCCAGCAGCTTAGTCGCCAGCGTGAACACTGAAGCTTTCTTT.

The J gene is TRBJ2-7, the V gene TRBV7-2; 7 positions match TRBD1. Trimming removed 1 base from V and 4 bases from J; junction bases left unmatched: 13. The CDR3 contains 17 residues. Germline CDR1 reads SGHTA; CDR2 reads FQGNSA. The CDR3 DNA reads TGTGCCAGCAGCTTAGGGTCTAGGAGACAGGGACAGTACGAGCAGTACTTC. The encoded protein is CASSLGSRRQGQYEQYF.

CDR3 DNA: TGTGCCACCAGCAGAGATCAGGGGACAGGGGTAAATGAAAAACTGTTTTTT. This translates into CATSRDQGTGVNEKLFF. The genes are TRBV15 and TRBJ1-4; 10 bases match TRBD1. Germline CDR1 reads LNHNV; CDR2 reads YYDKDF (reference sequence). The CDR3 covers 17 residues. Unmatched junction bases numbered 6, after V lost 0 bases and J lost 5 bases.

This chain links TRBV28 with TRBJ2-2, with 7 bases lining up with TRBD1. Germline V gives CDR1 MDHEN, CDR2 SYDVKM. V trimming: 5 bases; J trimming: 3 bases; junction bases outside the gene matches: 9. CDR3 length: 16 residues. As DNA, the CDR3 is TGTGCCAGCAGTCAAACGACAGGGCGGCACACCGGGGAGCTGTTTTTT. Amino acids: CASSQTTGRHTGELFF.